The clone carrying this T cell receptor (beta chain) was detected a few times. This record belongs to a study of immune characterization of retroperitoneal liposarcoma. Germline V lookup: CDR1 MNHNS, CDR2 SASEGT. The CDR3 has 18 residues. TCRdb re-derived calls from the PCR reads in MiXCR, one entry per CDR3 protein. The table shows around 3,000 distinct CDR3 sequences, with under 55% occurring only once. The receptor was isolated from a male donor with retroperitoneal liposarcoma. The V call is TRBV6-1, the J call TRBJ2-1, with 9 bases identical to TRBD2. The DNA end is a closer match to TRBJ2-7, so the J assignment may be wrong. Sequencing was carried out using tumor tissue. This CDR3 reads CASSEGQVWASGKNEQYF. The CDR3 bases are TGTGCCAGCAGTGAAGGTCAGGTGTGGGCTAGCGGGAAGAATGAGCAGTACTTC.